These T cell receptor beta chains were read from a single sample in a study of T cells after posttransplantation cyclophosphamide. Repertoires were generated with immunoSEQ multiplex PCR, while TCRdb's copy carries only in-frame clones and drops some. The counts give 40,000 or so clones, none of them seen only once; roughly 6.4% is held by the top ten. The specimen was PBMCs. The receptors originated from a man under 40 in good health and a related stem cell transplant donor. CDR3s include the opening cysteine and the closing phenylalanine or tryptophan. The D gene is left open where the match is weak. Only some rows state a clone size, as once, few, many or a class for expanded clones.

cdr3_aa: CASSLTSGGADTQYF
cdr3_nt: TGTGCCAGCAGCCTGACTAGCGGGGGCGCAGATACGCAGTATTTT
j_call: TRBJ2-3
v_call: TRBV6-4
d_call: TRBD2
clone_size: many
cdr3_length: 15

cdr3_aa: CASSVPGQGLPNYGYTF
cdr3_nt: TGTGCCAGCAGTGTACCGGGACAGGGCCTCCCTAACTATGGCTACACCTTC
j_call: TRBJ1-2
v_call: TRBV11-3
d_call: TRBD1
clone_size: many
cdr3_length: 17

cdr3_aa: CASSPGGGTRPQHF
cdr3_nt: TGTGCCAGCAGCCCGGGGGGGGGAACGAGGCCCCAGCATTTT
j_call: TRBJ1-5
v_call: TRBV5-6
d_call: -
clone_size: few
cdr3_length: 14

cdr3_aa: CASSEAARYQPQHF
cdr3_nt: TGTGCCAGCAGTGAAGCTGCGAGATATCAGCCCCAGCATTTT
j_call: TRBJ1-5
v_call: TRBV2
d_call: -
clone_size: many
cdr3_length: 14

cdr3_aa: CASSGLRNTEAFF
cdr3_nt: TGTGCCAGCTCGGGACTCCGGAACACTGAAGCTTTCTTT
j_call: TRBJ1-1
v_call: TRBV2
d_call: -
clone_size: many
cdr3_length: 13

cdr3_aa: CASRMQGAGSAGELFF
cdr3_nt: TGTGCCAGCAGGATGCAGGGGGCAGGGTCGGCCGGGGAGCTGTTTTTT
j_call: TRBJ2-2
v_call: TRBV14
d_call: TRBD1
clone_size: many
cdr3_length: 16

cdr3_aa: CASIEQGRGANVLTF
cdr3_nt: TGTGCCAGTATTGAACAAGGGCGTGGGGCCAACGTCCTGACTTTC
j_call: TRBJ2-6
v_call: TRBV19
d_call: -
clone_size: many
cdr3_length: 15

cdr3_aa: CASSYSDRSYGYTF
cdr3_nt: TGTGCCAGCAGTTATTCCGACAGGTCTTATGGCTACACCTTC
j_call: TRBJ1-2
v_call: TRBV7-9
d_call: -
clone_size: many
cdr3_length: 14

cdr3_aa: CASSLERVSGANVLTF
cdr3_nt: TGTGCCAGCAGTTTGGAAAGGGTCTCTGGGGCCAACGTCCTGACTTTC
j_call: TRBJ2-6
v_call: TRBV28
d_call: -
clone_size: many
cdr3_length: 16

cdr3_aa: CASSERTRTGYYNEQFF
cdr3_nt: TGTGCCAGCAGTGAAAGGACCAGGACAGGCTACTACAATGAGCAGTTCTTC
j_call: TRBJ2-1
v_call: TRBV2
d_call: TRBD1
clone_size: few
cdr3_length: 17

cdr3_aa: CASSVEIEAYEQYF
cdr3_nt: TGTGCCAGCAGCGTAGAAATAGAAGCCTACGAGCAGTACTTC
j_call: TRBJ2-7
v_call: TRBV9
d_call: -
clone_size: -
cdr3_length: 14

cdr3_aa: CASSLSGGYQPQHF
cdr3_nt: TGTGCCAGTAGTTTATCAGGGGGCTATCAGCCCCAGCATTTT
j_call: TRBJ1-5
v_call: TRBV19
d_call: TRBD1
clone_size: many
cdr3_length: 14

cdr3_aa: CASSPAGLNTGELFF
cdr3_nt: TGTGCCAGCAGCCCGGCGGGCCTTAACACCGGGGAGCTGTTTTTT
j_call: TRBJ2-2
v_call: TRBV6-5
d_call: -
clone_size: few
cdr3_length: 15

cdr3_aa: CASSYEQLNEQYF
cdr3_nt: TGTGCCAGCAGTTACGAACAGCTTAACGAGCAGTACTTC
j_call: TRBJ2-7
v_call: TRBV6-6
d_call: -
clone_size: many
cdr3_length: 13

cdr3_aa: CSARRDTEAFF
cdr3_nt: TGCAGTGCTAGGAGGGACACTGAAGCTTTCTTT
j_call: TRBJ1-1
v_call: TRBV20-1
d_call: -
clone_size: few
cdr3_length: 11

cdr3_aa: CASSSTGGTGANVLTF
cdr3_nt: TGTGCCAGCTCCTCGACAGGGGGGACAGGGGCCAACGTCCTGACTTTC
j_call: TRBJ2-6
v_call: TRBV18
d_call: TRBD1
clone_size: many
cdr3_length: 16

cdr3_aa: CASSLGDRGRAPLHF
cdr3_nt: TGTGCCAGCAGCTTAGGGGACAGGGGTAGGGCACCCCTCCACTTT
j_call: TRBJ1-6
v_call: TRBV11-2
d_call: TRBD1
clone_size: many
cdr3_length: 15

cdr3_aa: CASSSGLAGNNEQFF
cdr3_nt: TGTGCCAGCAGCTCGGGACTAGCGGGGAACAATGAGCAGTTCTTC
j_call: TRBJ2-1
v_call: TRBV11-3
d_call: TRBD2
clone_size: many
cdr3_length: 15

cdr3_aa: CSARRSYGYTF
cdr3_nt: TGCAGTGCCAGACGTAGCTATGGCTACACCTTC
j_call: TRBJ1-2
v_call: TRBV20-1
d_call: -
clone_size: few
cdr3_length: 11

cdr3_aa: CASSLVGGPGNEQFF
cdr3_nt: TGTGCCAGCAGCTTAGTGGGGGGGCCAGGCAATGAGCAGTTCTTC
j_call: TRBJ2-1
v_call: TRBV7-2
d_call: -
clone_size: many
cdr3_length: 15

cdr3_aa: CASSGSGQEEKPQYF
cdr3_nt: TGTGCCAGCAGCGGCTCGGGACAGGAGGAGAAGCCCCAGTACTTC
j_call: TRBJ2-5
v_call: TRBV2
d_call: TRBD1
clone_size: -
cdr3_length: 15

cdr3_aa: CASSSARDRGDEQFF
cdr3_nt: TGTGCCAGCAGCTCGGCTAGGGACAGGGGCGATGAGCAGTTCTTC
j_call: TRBJ2-1
v_call: TRBV7-8
d_call: TRBD1
clone_size: many
cdr3_length: 15

cdr3_aa: CASSPTGNYGYTF
cdr3_nt: TGTGCCAGCAGTCCCACAGGGAACTATGGCTACACCTTC
j_call: TRBJ1-2
v_call: TRBV12-3/TRBV12-4
d_call: -
clone_size: few
cdr3_length: 13

cdr3_aa: CASRGTAPDERKFF
cdr3_nt: TGTGCCAGCAGGGGGACAGCCCCTGATGAAAGGAAGTTTTTT
j_call: TRBJ1-4
v_call: TRBV2
d_call: TRBD1
clone_size: many
cdr3_length: 14

cdr3_aa: CASSIASGDYNEQFF
cdr3_nt: TGTGCCAGTAGTATAGCCAGCGGGGACTACAATGAGCAGTTCTTC
j_call: TRBJ2-1
v_call: TRBV19
d_call: TRBD2
clone_size: many
cdr3_length: 15

cdr3_aa: CASSKRQNTGELFF
cdr3_nt: TGTGCCAGTAGTAAGAGGCAGAACACCGGGGAGCTGTTTTTT
j_call: TRBJ2-2
v_call: TRBV19
d_call: -
clone_size: many
cdr3_length: 14

cdr3_aa: CASSLHKNQPQHF
cdr3_nt: TGTGCCAGCTCACTTCACAAGAATCAGCCCCAGCATTTT
j_call: TRBJ1-5
v_call: TRBV18
d_call: -
clone_size: many
cdr3_length: 13

cdr3_aa: CASSVTMNTEAFF
cdr3_nt: TGTGCCAGCAGCGTGACAATGAACACTGAAGCTTTCTTT
j_call: TRBJ1-1
v_call: TRBV9
d_call: -
clone_size: many
cdr3_length: 13

cdr3_aa: CATSDSGGSRTKNIQYF
cdr3_nt: TGTGCCACCAGTGATTCGGGGGGTTCCAGGACCAAAAACATTCAGTACTTC
j_call: TRBJ2-4
v_call: TRBV24-1
d_call: TRBD2
clone_size: many
cdr3_length: 17

cdr3_aa: CASSHLLAGGNTQYF
cdr3_nt: TGCGCCAGCAGCCATCTACTAGCGGGGGGAAATACGCAGTATTTT
j_call: TRBJ2-3
v_call: TRBV4-1
d_call: TRBD2
clone_size: many
cdr3_length: 15

cdr3_aa: CASSPEGLSYEQYF
cdr3_nt: TGTGCCAGCAGCCCGGAGGGCCTCTCCTACGAGCAGTACTTC
j_call: TRBJ2-7
v_call: TRBV5-5
d_call: -
clone_size: many
cdr3_length: 14

cdr3_aa: CASSQDRGAVEQFF
cdr3_nt: TGTGCCAGCAGCCAAGATCGAGGGGCAGTTGAGCAGTTCTTC
j_call: TRBJ2-1
v_call: TRBV4-2
d_call: -
clone_size: many
cdr3_length: 14

cdr3_aa: CASGLQTVPQYF
cdr3_nt: TGTGCTAGTGGTTTGCAGACAGTCCCCCAGTACTTC
j_call: TRBJ2-5
v_call: TRBV12-5
d_call: -
clone_size: many
cdr3_length: 12

cdr3_aa: CASSIGTGENNSPLHF
cdr3_nt: TGTGCCAGTAGTATAGGAACCGGGGAGAATAATTCACCCCTCCACTTT
j_call: TRBJ1-6
v_call: TRBV19
d_call: -
clone_size: many
cdr3_length: 16

cdr3_aa: CASSRDRAYEQYF
cdr3_nt: TGTGCCAGCAGTCGGGACAGAGCCTACGAGCAGTACTTC
j_call: TRBJ2-7
v_call: TRBV12-3/TRBV12-4
d_call: TRBD1
clone_size: many
cdr3_length: 13

cdr3_aa: CASIGGTGRTEAFF
cdr3_nt: TGTGCCAGCATTGGAGGGACAGGGAGGACTGAAGCTTTCTTT
j_call: TRBJ1-1
v_call: TRBV7-8
d_call: TRBD1
clone_size: many
cdr3_length: 14

cdr3_aa: CASSLLGGYGNTIYF
cdr3_nt: TGCGCCAGCAGCTTGCTAGGGGGCTATGGAAACACCATATATTTT
j_call: TRBJ1-3
v_call: TRBV5-1
d_call: TRBD1
clone_size: many
cdr3_length: 15

cdr3_aa: CASSMDRGQEKLFF
cdr3_nt: TGCGCCAGCAGCATGGACAGGGGGCAAGAAAAACTGTTTTTT
j_call: TRBJ1-4
v_call: TRBV5-1
d_call: TRBD1
clone_size: many
cdr3_length: 14

cdr3_aa: CASSVTGTGQPQHF
cdr3_nt: TGTGCCAGCAGCGTCACAGGGACCGGGCAGCCCCAGCATTTT
j_call: TRBJ1-5
v_call: TRBV9
d_call: -
clone_size: few
cdr3_length: 14

cdr3_aa: CASSFLGQGGQETQYF
cdr3_nt: TGTGCCAGCAGCTTCCTTGGACAGGGAGGACAAGAGACCCAGTACTTC
j_call: TRBJ2-5
v_call: TRBV7-2
d_call: TRBD1
clone_size: -
cdr3_length: 16

cdr3_aa: CASSPGNTGELFF
cdr3_nt: TGCGCCAGCAGCCCAGGGAACACCGGGGAGCTGTTTTTT
j_call: TRBJ2-2
v_call: TRBV4-1
d_call: -
clone_size: many
cdr3_length: 13